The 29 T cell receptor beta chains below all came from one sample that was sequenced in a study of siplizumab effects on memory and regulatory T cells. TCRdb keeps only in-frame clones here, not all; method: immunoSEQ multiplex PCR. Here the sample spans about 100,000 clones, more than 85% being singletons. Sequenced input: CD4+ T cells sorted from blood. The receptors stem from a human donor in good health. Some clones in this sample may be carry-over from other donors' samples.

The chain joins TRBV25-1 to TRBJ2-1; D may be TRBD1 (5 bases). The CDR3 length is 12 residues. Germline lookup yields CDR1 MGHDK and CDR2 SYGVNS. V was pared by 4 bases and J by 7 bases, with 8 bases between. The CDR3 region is CASSGNRNEQFF. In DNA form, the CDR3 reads TGTGCCAGCAGTGGGAACAGGAATGAGCAGTTCTTC.

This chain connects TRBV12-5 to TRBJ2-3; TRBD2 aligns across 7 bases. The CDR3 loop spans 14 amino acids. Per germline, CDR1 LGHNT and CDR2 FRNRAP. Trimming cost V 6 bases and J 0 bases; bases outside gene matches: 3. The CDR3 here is CASGLGRSTDTQYF. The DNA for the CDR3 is TGTGCTAGTGGACTCGGGAGGAGCACAGATACGCAGTATTTT.

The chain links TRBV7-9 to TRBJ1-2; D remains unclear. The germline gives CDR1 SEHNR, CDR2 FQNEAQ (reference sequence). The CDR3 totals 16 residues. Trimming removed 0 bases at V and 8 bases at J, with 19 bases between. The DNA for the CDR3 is TGTGCCAGCAGCTTAGCGGGTGGCAGTTCAGGTGGGGGCTACACCTTC. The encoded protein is CASSLAGGSSGGGYTF. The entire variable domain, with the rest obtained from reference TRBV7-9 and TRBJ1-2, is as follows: DTGVSQNPRHKITKRGQNVTFRCDPISEHNRLYWYRQTLGQGPEFLTYFQNEAQLEKSRLLSDRFSAERPKGSFSTLEIQRTEQGDSAMYLCASSLAGGSSGGGYTFGSGTRLTVV.

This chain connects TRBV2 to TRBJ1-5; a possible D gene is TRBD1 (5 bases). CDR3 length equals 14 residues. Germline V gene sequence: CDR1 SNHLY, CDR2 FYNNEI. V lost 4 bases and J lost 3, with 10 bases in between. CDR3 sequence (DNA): TGTGCCAGCAGTGGAACAGGCGTCAATCAGCCCCAGCATTTT. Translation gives CASSGTGVNQPQHF.

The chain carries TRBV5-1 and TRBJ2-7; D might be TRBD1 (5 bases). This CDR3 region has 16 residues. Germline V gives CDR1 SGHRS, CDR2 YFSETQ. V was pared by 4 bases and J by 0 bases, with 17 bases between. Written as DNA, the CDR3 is TGCGCCAGCAGCCCCCGAAGGGGTGGTGGCTCCTACGAGCAGTACTTC. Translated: CASSPRRGGGSYEQYF. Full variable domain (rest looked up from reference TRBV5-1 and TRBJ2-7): KAGVTQTPRYLIKTRGQQVTLSCSPISGHRSVSWYQQTPGQGLQFLFEYFSETQRNKGNFPGRFSGRQFSNSRSEMNVSTLELGDSALYLCASSPRRGGGSYEQYFGPGTRLTVT.

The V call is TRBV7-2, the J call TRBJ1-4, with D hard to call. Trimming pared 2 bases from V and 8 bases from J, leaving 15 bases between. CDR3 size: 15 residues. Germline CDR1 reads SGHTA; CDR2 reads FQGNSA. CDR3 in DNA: TGTGCCAGCAGCTTATCGGCCGACACGGGGGAAAAACTGTTTTTT. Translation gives CASSLSADTGEKLFF.

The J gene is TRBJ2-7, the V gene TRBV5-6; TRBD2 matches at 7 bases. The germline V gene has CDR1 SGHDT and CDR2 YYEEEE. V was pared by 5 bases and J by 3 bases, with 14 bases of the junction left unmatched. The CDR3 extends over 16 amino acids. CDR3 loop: CASRRWGGTENYEQYF. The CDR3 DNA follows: TGTGCCAGCAGACGATGGGGAGGGACGGAGAACTACGAGCAGTACTTC.

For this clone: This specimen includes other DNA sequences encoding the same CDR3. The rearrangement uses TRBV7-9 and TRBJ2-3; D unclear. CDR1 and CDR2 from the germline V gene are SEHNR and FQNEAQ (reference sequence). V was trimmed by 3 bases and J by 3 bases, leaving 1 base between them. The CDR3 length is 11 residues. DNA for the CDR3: TGTGCCAGCAGCTTGACAGATACGCAGTATTTT. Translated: CASSLTDTQYF.

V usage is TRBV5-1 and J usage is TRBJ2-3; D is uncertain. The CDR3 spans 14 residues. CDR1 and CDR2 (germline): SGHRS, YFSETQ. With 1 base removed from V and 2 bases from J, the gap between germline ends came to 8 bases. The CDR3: CASSLFPDTDTQYF. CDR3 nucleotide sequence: TGCGCCAGCAGCTTGTTCCCGGACACAGATACGCAGTATTTT.

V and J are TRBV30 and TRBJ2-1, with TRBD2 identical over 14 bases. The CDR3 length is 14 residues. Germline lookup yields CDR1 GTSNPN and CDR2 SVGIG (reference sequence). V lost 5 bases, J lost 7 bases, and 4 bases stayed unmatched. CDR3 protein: CAWGGLAGVNEQFF. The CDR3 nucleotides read TGTGCCTGGGGGGGACTAGCGGGAGTGAATGAGCAGTTCTTC.

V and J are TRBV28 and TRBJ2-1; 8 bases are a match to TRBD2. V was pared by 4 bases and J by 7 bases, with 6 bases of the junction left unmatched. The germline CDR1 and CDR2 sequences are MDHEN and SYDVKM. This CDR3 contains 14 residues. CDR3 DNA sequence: TGTGCCAGCAGTTCGGGAGGGCCGGTGAATGAGCAGTTCTTC. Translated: CASSSGGPVNEQFF.

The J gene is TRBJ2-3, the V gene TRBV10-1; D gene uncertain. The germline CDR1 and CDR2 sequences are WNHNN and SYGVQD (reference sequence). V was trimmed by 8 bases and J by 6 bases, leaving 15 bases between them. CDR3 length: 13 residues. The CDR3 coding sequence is TGCGCCAGCGGGGTAGCTTCCACGGATACGCAGTATTTT. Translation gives CASGVASTDTQYF.

CDR3: CASSLQIMNTEAFF. The CDR3 DNA sequence: TGCGCCAGCAGCTTGCAGATCATGAACACTGAAGCTTTCTTT. This sequence joins TRBV5-1 and TRBJ1-1; no clear D gene. Trimming shortened V by 1 base and J by 0 bases, and 7 bases separated the two germline ends. This CDR3 spans 14 amino acids. In germline, CDR1 is SGHRS, CDR2 YFSETQ. Combining the CDR3 with reference TRBV5-1 and TRBJ1-1 gives the whole variable domain KAGVTQTPRYLIKTRGQQVTLSCSPISGHRSVSWYQQTPGQGLQFLFEYFSETQRNKGNFPGRFSGRQFSNSRSEMNVSTLELGDSALYLCASSLQIMNTEAFFGQGTRLTVV.

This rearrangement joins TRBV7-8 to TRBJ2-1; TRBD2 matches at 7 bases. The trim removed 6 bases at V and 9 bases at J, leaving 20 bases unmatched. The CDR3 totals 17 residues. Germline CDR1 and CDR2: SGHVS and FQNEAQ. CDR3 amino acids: CASRPALRGSDFGEQFF. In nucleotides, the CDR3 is TGTGCCAGCAGACCGGCCCTACGCGGGAGCGATTTCGGTGAGCAGTTCTTC.

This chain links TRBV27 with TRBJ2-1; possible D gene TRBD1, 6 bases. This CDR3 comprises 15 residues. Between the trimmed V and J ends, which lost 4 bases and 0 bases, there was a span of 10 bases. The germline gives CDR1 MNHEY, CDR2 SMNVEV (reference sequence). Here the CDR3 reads CASSSRGSSYNEQFF. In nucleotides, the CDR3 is TGTGCCAGCAGTTCCAGGGGAAGCTCCTACAATGAGCAGTTCTTC.

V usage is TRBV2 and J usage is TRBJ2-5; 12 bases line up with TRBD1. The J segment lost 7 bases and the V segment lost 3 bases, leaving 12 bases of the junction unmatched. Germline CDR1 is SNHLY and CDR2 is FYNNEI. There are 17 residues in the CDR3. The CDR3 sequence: CASSDGWGQGALATQYF. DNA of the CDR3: TGTGCCAGCAGTGATGGTTGGGGACAGGGGGCTTTGGCGACCCAGTACTTC.

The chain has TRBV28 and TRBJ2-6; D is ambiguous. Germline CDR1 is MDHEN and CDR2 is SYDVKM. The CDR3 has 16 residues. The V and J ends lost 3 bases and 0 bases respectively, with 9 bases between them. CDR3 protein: CASSFSGISGANVLTF. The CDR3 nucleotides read TGTGCCAGCAGTTTTTCGGGTATCTCTGGGGCCAACGTCCTGACTTTC.

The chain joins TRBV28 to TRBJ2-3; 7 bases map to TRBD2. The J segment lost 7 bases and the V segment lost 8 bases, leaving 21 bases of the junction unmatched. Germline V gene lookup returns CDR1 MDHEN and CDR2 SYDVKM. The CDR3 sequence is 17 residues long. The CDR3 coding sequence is TGTGCCAGCCTGTCGCCCCCGGGACTACCTAAACCCTATACGCAGTATTTT. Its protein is CASLSPPGLPKPYTQYF.

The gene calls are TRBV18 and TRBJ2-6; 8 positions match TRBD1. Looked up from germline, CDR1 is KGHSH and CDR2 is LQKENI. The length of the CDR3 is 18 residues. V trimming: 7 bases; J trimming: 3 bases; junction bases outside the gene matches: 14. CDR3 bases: TGTGCCAGCTTTTCGGACAGGGCTCAGTTCTTTGGGGCCAACGTCCTGACTTTC. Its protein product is CASFSDRAQFFGANVLTF.

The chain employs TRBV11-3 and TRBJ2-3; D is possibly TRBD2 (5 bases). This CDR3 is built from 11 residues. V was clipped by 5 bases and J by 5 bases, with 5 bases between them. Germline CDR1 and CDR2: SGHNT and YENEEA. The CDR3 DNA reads TGTGCCAGCAGCCGGGGAGATACGCAGTATTTT. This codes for CASSRGDTQYF.

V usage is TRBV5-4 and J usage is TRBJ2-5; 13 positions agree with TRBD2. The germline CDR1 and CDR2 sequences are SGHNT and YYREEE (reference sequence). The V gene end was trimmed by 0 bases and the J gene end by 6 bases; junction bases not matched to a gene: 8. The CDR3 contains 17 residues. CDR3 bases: TGTGCCAGCAGCTTGGCACTAGCGGGAGGGCGGGTTAAGACCCAGTACTTC. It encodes CASSLALAGGRVKTQYF.

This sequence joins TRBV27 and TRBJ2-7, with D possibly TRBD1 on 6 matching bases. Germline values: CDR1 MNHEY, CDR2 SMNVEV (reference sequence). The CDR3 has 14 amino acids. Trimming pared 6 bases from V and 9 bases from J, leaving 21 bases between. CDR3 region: CASRPRSTGLGQYF. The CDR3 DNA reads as TGTGCCAGCAGACCACGATCGACAGGTTTGGGGCAGTACTTC.

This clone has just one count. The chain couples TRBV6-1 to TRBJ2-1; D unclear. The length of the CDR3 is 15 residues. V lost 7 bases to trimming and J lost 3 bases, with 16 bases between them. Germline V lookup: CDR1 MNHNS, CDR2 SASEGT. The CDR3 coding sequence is TGTGCCAGCAACTTCCAGCAGTTCGGCTACAATGAGCAGTTCTTC. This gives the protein CASNFQQFGYNEQFF.

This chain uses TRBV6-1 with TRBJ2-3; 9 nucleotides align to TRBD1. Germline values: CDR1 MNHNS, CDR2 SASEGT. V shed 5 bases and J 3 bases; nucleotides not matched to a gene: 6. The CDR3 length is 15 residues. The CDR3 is CASSSRQGGTDTQYF. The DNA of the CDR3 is TGTGCCAGCAGTAGTCGACAGGGGGGGACAGATACGCAGTATTTT.

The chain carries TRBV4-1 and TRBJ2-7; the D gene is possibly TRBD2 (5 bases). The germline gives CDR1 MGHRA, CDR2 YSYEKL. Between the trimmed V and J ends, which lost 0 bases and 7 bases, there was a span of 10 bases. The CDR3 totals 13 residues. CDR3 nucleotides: TGCGCCAGCAGCCAAGAATCACTAGTGGAGCAGTACTTC. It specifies CASSQESLVEQYF.

CDR3 DNA: TGTGCCAGCAGTTACTCCCTTAGCGGGGTCGGATACGAGCAGTACTTC. It specifies CASSYSLSGVGYEQYF. The rearrangement joins TRBV6-5 to TRBJ2-7, with 8 nucleotides matching TRBD2. Per germline, CDR1 MNHEY and CDR2 SVGAGI. The CDR3 runs 16 residues. The junction had 8 bases not matched to a gene; V was cut back by 0 bases and J by 4 bases.

The CDR3 coding sequence is TGTGCCAGCAGCCAACTAGCGGGATACAATGAGCAGTTCTTC. Translation gives CASSQLAGYNEQFF. The chain carries TRBV9 and TRBJ2-1; TRBD2 agrees at 10 bases. The CDR3 contains 14 residues. CDR1 and CDR2 (germline): SGDLS, YYNGEE. Trimming at V came to 4 bases and at J to 4 bases, leaving 2 bases not matched to a gene.

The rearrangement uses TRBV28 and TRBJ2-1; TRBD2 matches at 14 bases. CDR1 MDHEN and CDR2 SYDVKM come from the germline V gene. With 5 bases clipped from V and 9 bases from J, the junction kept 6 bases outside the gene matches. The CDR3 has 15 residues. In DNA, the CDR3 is TGTGCCAGCAGTAGGGGGACTAGCGGGAGAGTTGAGCAGTTCTTC. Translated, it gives CASSRGTSGRVEQFF.

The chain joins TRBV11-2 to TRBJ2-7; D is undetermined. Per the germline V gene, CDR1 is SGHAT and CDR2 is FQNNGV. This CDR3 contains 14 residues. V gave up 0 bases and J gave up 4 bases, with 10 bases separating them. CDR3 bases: TGTGCCAGCAGCTTAGAACGGGCAGATTACGAGCAGTACTTC. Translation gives CASSLERADYEQYF.